Given below is one T cell receptor beta chain in context. Its binding antigen is unknown. Base-call qualities are not available, and no considerably larger clone is one nucleotide away. This specimen belongs to a study of blood T cell repertoires in COVID-19 (dated by TCRdb to the early 2020s). About the full investigation: Collaborator samples came from the United States, Italy and Spain and covered acute and convalescent phases of COVID-19. Where HLA class I and class II types were available, the types were taken from metadata supplied by the sample provider, not from assay-based typing. The repertoires were released in a freely available public database intended as a resource for research on the immune response to SARS-CoV-2. A de-identified subject ID, COVID-19 status, age in years and sex were almost always included in the sample metadata. The samples were drawn from two sources: the first 160 participants of the ongoing ImmuneRACE study, and 950 to 1,500 subjects contributed by 6 global collaborators. The material from the prospective study consisted of cDNA or gDNA derived from T cells, B-cell-depleted T cells, or PBMCs. Deeply sampled blood TCRbeta repertoires from subjects exposed to, actively infected with, or recovered from COVID-19 were included in the dataset.

The collaborating institutions used their own protocols to collect whole blood in K2EDTA tubes. Collaborator samples were shipped for TCRbeta analysis as frozen whole blood, isolated PBMCs, or DNA extracted from either sample type. TCRbeta CDR3 regions were amplified from genomic DNA using the immunoSEQ Assay, a bias-controlled multiplex PCR. As for the original processing: Nucleated cell counts per sample were estimated from amplification of reference gene primers within the assay. To quantify the absolute abundance of each unique TCRbeta CDR3 rearrangement, sequence reads were collapsed and filtered. Productive Simpson clonality was computed per sample as the square root of Simpson's diversity index over productive rearrangements. Sourced from immuneACCESS, this table was stored by TCRdb with only in-frame sequences that have V and J called. A share of the clones is absent; for the studies checked, an unresolved V gene accounts for under half, and the remainder has no known explanation. V, J and clone size are taken as reported in that table, and D and trimming were inferred from the DNA itself. The sample contains more than 150,000 clones, roughly 80% of them found a single time. The top ten clones comprise approximately 15% of the sample.

Results and caveats for the whole study, not just this receptor: The quantity of clinical and demographic metadata differed by source and by participant and was supplied without curation.

According to the germline V gene, CDR1 reads MNHEY and CDR2 reads SVGAGI. From its cysteine to its phenylalanine, the CDR3 spans 14 amino acids. This entry keeps only the CDR3 DNA: 42 bases, framed from base 1. V is pruned by 5 bases and J by 11 bases, leaving 12 bases of the junction without a gene match. This receptor was taken from a man younger than 45 with active or convalescent COVID-19. The chain employs TRBV6-5 and TRBJ1-1, with 9 bases in between that match TRBD1. The material sequenced was peripheral blood. CDR3 region: CASSSGQGSAAAFF. The base sequence is TGTGCCAGCAGTAGCGGACAGGGGTCAGCGGCGGCTTTCTTT.